This T cell receptor beta chain was identified in a study of T cells in Graves' hyperthyroidism and ophthalmopathy. TCR beta CDR3 regions were amplified from RNA. The HTBI primer set was used in a first-round RT-PCR of the TCR CDR3. TCRdb called the multiplex PCR reads again in MiXCR, with one record for every CDR3 protein. Altogether around 340,000 distinct CDR3 sequences are present, around 17% being singletons, with the ten largest covering approximately 35%. The table lists this clonotype with many counts. The germline V gene has CDR1 DFQATT and CDR2 SNEGSKA (reference sequence). V was pared by 0 bases and J by 4 bases, with 8 bases of the junction left unmatched. The CDR3 covers 16 residues.

The sequencing input was blood. The chain joins TRBV20-1 to TRBJ2-3, with TRBD2 matching 9 bases. The TCR originated in a man aged 25 to 40 with Graves' hyperthyroidism. The CDR3 region is CSARDITSGLSDTQYF. CDR3 sequence (DNA): TGCAGTGCTAGAGATATTACTAGCGGGCTCTCAGATACGCAGTATTTT.